Below, one T cell receptor beta chain is given with its context. Antigen: not known. One entry per CDR3 protein, called by TCRdb with MiXCR from the reads. The data show 550,000 to 850,000 distinct CDR3 sequences, around 32% seen once. This sample was included in a study of T cell repertoires in cytomegalovirus infection. At the level of the study: HLA-B-restricted CMV epitopes that are well studied, plus recently identified HLA-C-restricted ones, were used by the study. The public TCR beta signatures pointed to both CMV infection and matching HLA type. Study results and limitations: Cumulative public TCR beta family frequency identified CMV carriers with the relevant HLA. CMV-specific TCR beta clonotypes restricted by HLA-C dominated the ex vivo response.

V shed 2 bases and J shed 0 bases, with 14 bases lying between them. Germline values: CDR1 MNHGY, CDR2 SAAAGT. The CDR3 length is 17 residues. The material was cultured PBMCs, obtained from culture after CMV antigen stimulation. The source of this sequence is a human donor in good health (CMV status not recorded). Some clones in this sample may be carry-over from other donors' samples. The chain has TRBV6-8 and TRBJ1-5; D is uncertain. The CDR3: CASSYEAERASNQPQHF. CDR3 in DNA: TGTGCCAGCAGTTACGAGGCGGAAAGAGCTAGCAATCAGCCCCAGCATTTT.